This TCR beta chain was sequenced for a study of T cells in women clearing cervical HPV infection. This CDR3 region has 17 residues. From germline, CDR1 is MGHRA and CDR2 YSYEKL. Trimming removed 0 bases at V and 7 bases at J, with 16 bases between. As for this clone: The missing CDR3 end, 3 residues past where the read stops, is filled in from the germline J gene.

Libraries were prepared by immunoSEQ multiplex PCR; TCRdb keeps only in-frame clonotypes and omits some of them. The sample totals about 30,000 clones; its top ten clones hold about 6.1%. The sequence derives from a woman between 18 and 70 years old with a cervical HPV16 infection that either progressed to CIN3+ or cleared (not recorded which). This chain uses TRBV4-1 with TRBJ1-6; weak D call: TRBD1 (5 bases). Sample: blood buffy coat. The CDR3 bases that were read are TGCGCCAGCAGCCAAGATCGGTGGGGGGTAAGAAATTCACCC. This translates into CASSQDRWGVRNSP. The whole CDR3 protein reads CASSQDRWGVRNSPLHF.